A selection of T cell receptor beta chains follows, all from one sample in a study of blood T cell repertoires in COVID-19. The data were produced by immunoSEQ multiplex PCR, yet TCRdb's version contains in-frame clones alone and is incomplete. The data show over 150,000 clones, around nine tenths seen once. Specimen: peripheral blood. The receptors derive from a woman aged 65 to 85 with COVID-19, enrolled during active disease. Each CDR3 is given with its conserved first and last residue. A D gene is named only where the DNA matches it firmly. The size field is filled for only some rows; it gives once, few, many or a size class.

j_call,d_call,v_call,clone_size,cdr3_aa,cdr3_nt
TRBJ2-2,TRBD2,TRBV28,once,CASSLAGDTGELFF,TGTGCCAGCAGTTTAGCGGGAGATACCGGGGAGCTGTTTTTT
TRBJ1-5,-,TRBV28,-,CASSPRTRSNQPQHF,TGTGCCAGCAGTCCCAGGACAAGGAGCAATCAGCCCCAGCATTTT
TRBJ1-2,TRBD1,TRBV4-2,-,CASSQADRGYTF,TGTGCCAGCAGCCAAGCGGACAGGGGGTACACCTTC
TRBJ1-1,-,TRBV7-9,few,CASSLGVEGRAFF,TGTGCCAGCAGCTTAGGAGTGGAGGGAAGAGCTTTCTTT
TRBJ1-2,-,TRBV19,-,CASMFGYYGYTF,TGTGCCAGTATGTTCGGTTACTATGGCTACACCTTC
TRBJ2-5,TRBD2,TRBV15,-,CATSRVSTSGGAQYF,TGTGCCACCAGCAGAGTCAGTACTAGCGGGGGGGCCCAGTACTTC
TRBJ2-7,-,TRBV30,-,CAWSGGLGEQYF,TGTGCCTGGAGCGGGGGGCTCGGCGAGCAGTACTTC
TRBJ2-1,-,TRBV7-9,-,CASSLRAGNNEQFF,TGTGCCAGCAGCTTGCGGGCGGGAAACAATGAGCAGTTCTTC
TRBJ2-4,-,TRBV29-1,once,CSVLTMDIQYF,TGCAGCGTGTTAACAATGGACATTCAGTACTTC
TRBJ2-7,-,TRBV30,-,CASVSGYEQYF,TGTGCCTCGGTTTCGGGCTACGAGCAGTACTTC
TRBJ1-1,TRBD1,TRBV30,-,CALLFPDRPNTEAFF,TGTGCCTTACTATTCCCGGACAGGCCGAACACTGAAGCTTTCTTT
TRBJ2-1,TRBD2,TRBV7-2,once,CASSPRGGASGSGEQFF,TGTGCCAGCAGCCCAAGAGGCGGGGCCAGCGGGAGCGGTGAGCAGTTCTTC
TRBJ1-6,TRBD1,TRBV11-3,-,CASSLGARDRGYNSPLHF,TGTGCCAGCAGCTTAGGGGCCCGGGACAGGGGGTATAATTCACCCCTCCACTTT
TRBJ2-7,-,TRBV5-1,-,CASSIPGVKYEQYF,TGCGCCAGCAGCATCCCCGGGGTGAAGTACGAGCAGTACTTC
TRBJ1-4,TRBD1,TRBV7-9,once,CASSFGQGYEKLFF,TGTGCCAGCAGCTTCGGACAGGGCTACGAAAAACTGTTTTTT
TRBJ2-3,-,TRBV7-8,-,CASSFPQGSGTQYF,TGTGCCAGCAGCTTCCCGCAGGGGTCGGGGACGCAGTATTTT
TRBJ2-5,-,TRBV28,-,CASSLQGQYQETQYF,TGTGCCAGCAGTTTGCAGGGGCAGTACCAAGAGACCCAGTACTTC
TRBJ2-7,TRBD2,TRBV5-1,-,CASSLGSGTSGSYEQYF,TGCGCCAGCAGCTTGGGCTCCGGGACTAGCGGGAGTTACGAGCAGTACTTC
TRBJ2-1,TRBD2,TRBV25-1,-,CASSDEGAGGYNEQFF,TGTGCCAGCAGTGATGAGGGAGCGGGAGGGTACAATGAGCAGTTCTTC
TRBJ2-4,TRBD2,TRBV7-8,-,CASSLSSGVAKNIQYF,TGTGCCAGCAGCTTATCTAGCGGGGTAGCCAAAAACATTCAGTACTTC
TRBJ2-1,TRBD2,TRBV4-3,-,CASSQDWGGYNEQFF,TGCGCCAGCAGCCAAGACTGGGGGGGATACAATGAGCAGTTCTTC
TRBJ1-3,-,TRBV27,-,CASSLLGAAGNTIYF,TGTGCCAGCAGTTTACTGGGGGCCGCTGGAAACACCATATATTTT
TRBJ2-3,TRBD2,TRBV19,-,CASSIDHGGRGRDTQYF,TGTGCCAGTAGTATAGATCATGGCGGGAGGGGCAGAGATACGCAGTATTTT
TRBJ2-1,-,TRBV3-1/TRBV3-2,-,CASSQGRGSYNEQFF,TGTGCCAGCAGCCAGGGTCGGGGCTCCTACAATGAGCAGTTCTTC
TRBJ2-3,TRBD1,TRBV11-2,-,CASSPGTGSTDTQYF,TGTGCCAGCAGCCCTGGGACAGGGAGTACAGATACGCAGTATTTT
TRBJ1-4,-,TRBV12-3/TRBV12-4,-,CASRPSAGEKLFF,TGTGCCAGCAGACCATCGGCGGGGGAAAAACTGTTTTTT
TRBJ2-2,TRBD2,TRBV24-1,-,CATSAPGASGRTRTGELFF,TGTGCCACCAGTGCCCCCGGGGCTAGCGGGCGAACTAGGACCGGGGAGCTGTTTTTT
TRBJ1-1,TRBD1,TRBV6-2/TRBV6-3,-,CASSYSAQGASGEAFF,TGTGCCAGCAGTTACTCCGCGCAGGGGGCCTCGGGTGAAGCTTTCTTT
TRBJ2-7,TRBD2,TRBV2,once,CASSMLAGASYEQYF,TGTGCCAGCAGCATGCTAGCGGGAGCGTCCTACGAGCAGTACTTC
TRBJ1-2,TRBD1,TRBV10-3,-,CAISESGDRGYGYTF,TGTGCCATCAGTGAGTCGGGGGACAGGGGCTATGGCTACACCTTC
TRBJ2-1,-,TRBV4-1,-,CASSQDSGYEQFF,TGCGCCAGCAGCCAAGATTCAGGCTATGAGCAGTTCTTC
TRBJ1-2,-,TRBV2,-,CASSGLRNTQGYTF,TGTGCCAGCAGTGGGTTGAGGAACACTCAGGGCTACACCTTC
TRBJ1-1,-,TRBV3-1/TRBV3-2,-,CASSLEGMNTEAFF,TGTGCCAGCAGTCTAGAAGGCATGAACACTGAAGCTTTCTTT
TRBJ2-7,-,TRBV5-5,-,CASSWPGQVPYEQYF,TGTGCCAGCAGCTGGCCGGGACAAGTACCCTACGAGCAGTACTTC
TRBJ1-5,-,TRBV19,-,CASSIGVVTQHF,TGTGCCAGTAGTATAGGAGTTGTCACCCAGCATTTT
TRBJ1-6,-,TRBV6-6,once,CASTLGGGSYNSPLHF,TGTGCCAGCACTCTCGGGGGAGGCTCCTATAATTCACCCCTCCACTTT
TRBJ2-1,-,TRBV7-9,-,CASSRPQGRNEQFF,TGTGCCAGCAGCCGACCTCAGGGTAGGAATGAGCAGTTCTTC
TRBJ2-2,-,TRBV3-1/TRBV3-2,-,CASSQRETGELFF,TGTGCCAGCAGCCAAAGGGAGACCGGGGAGCTGTTTTTT